These 6 T cell receptor beta chains came from one sample sequenced in a study of cytomegalovirus exposure and HLA in healthy donors. PCR amplification relied on 60 Vbeta primers (plus 13 Jbeta primers). Repertoires were generated with immunoSEQ multiplex PCR, while TCRdb's copy carries only in-frame clones and drops some. The sample carries under 200,000 clones, about 80% recorded once. What was sequenced was PBMCs. The receptors were gathered from a man aged 30 to 45 in good health and CMV-seronegative.

In this sample, this clone turned up a few times. This chain uses TRBV10-3 with TRBJ2-7; TRBD2 agrees at 9 bases. This CDR3 comprises 15 residues. Trimming took 10 bases from V and 3 from J; bases not matched to a gene: 13. Germline assignment: CDR1 ENHRY and CDR2 SYGVKD. This CDR3 reads CATYSGRTAFYEQYF. The DNA for the CDR3 is TGTGCCACATACAGCGGGAGGACAGCGTTCTACGAGCAGTACTTC.

This rearrangement joins TRBV4-1 to TRBJ2-3; 7 bases are shared with TRBD2. The CDR3 has 15 residues. Germline V gives CDR1 MGHRA, CDR2 YSYEKL. The trim removed 1 base at V and 3 bases at J, leaving 4 bases unmatched. Here the CDR3 reads CASSQGLAVTDTQYF. In nucleotides, the CDR3 is TGCGCCAGCAGCCAAGGTCTAGCGGTTACAGATACGCAGTATTTT.

The chain combines TRBV11-3 with TRBJ2-2; D is uncertain. CDR3 size: 15 residues. V was trimmed by 3 bases and J by 1 base, leaving 9 bases between them. Germline CDR1 SGHNT, CDR2 YENEEA. In DNA form, the CDR3 reads TGTGCCAGCAGCTTTACTGGGCAGAACACCGGGGAGCTGTTTTTT. Encoded protein: CASSFTGQNTGELFF. The full variable domain, rest sourced from reference TRBV11-3 and TRBJ2-2, is EAGVVQSPRYKIIEKKQPVAFWCNPISGHNTLYWYLQNLGQGPELLIRYENEEAVDDSQLPKDRFSAERLKGVDSTLKIQPAELGDSAVYLCASSFTGQNTGELFFGEGSRLTVL.

This sequence joins TRBV7-9 and TRBJ1-1, with D tentatively TRBD1 (6 bases). Germline V gene lookup returns CDR1 SEHNR and CDR2 FQNEAQ (reference sequence). Between the trimmed V and J ends, which lost 1 base and 2 bases, there was a span of 14 bases. The CDR3 is made up of 16 amino acids. The CDR3 protein is CASSLGDTRPNTEAFF. The CDR3, as DNA: TGTGCCAGCAGCTTAGGGGACACTCGCCCCAACACTGAAGCTTTCTTT.

The chain employs TRBV19 and TRBJ1-1, with 12 bases that match TRBD1. The CDR3 is 14 residues long. In germline, CDR1 is LNHDA, CDR2 SQIVND (reference sequence). Unmatched junction bases numbered 3, after V lost 6 bases and J lost 4 bases. For the CDR3, the DNA is TGTGCCAGTAGGGGACAGGGGGCCCGCACTGAAGCTTTCTTT. Its translation: CASRGQGARTEAFF. The full variable domain, completed using reference TRBV19 and TRBJ1-1, is DGGITQSPKYLFRKEGQNVTLSCEQNLNHDAMYWYRQDPGQGLRLIYYSQIVNDFQKGDIAEGYSVSREKKESFPLTVTSAQKNPTAFYLCASRGQGARTEAFFGQGTRLTVV.

The genes are TRBV7-8 and TRBJ2-3; TRBD2 aligns across 13 bases. Germline V gives CDR1 SGHVS, CDR2 FQNEAQ. V trimming: 8 bases; J trimming: 4 bases; junction bases outside the gene matches: 3. The CDR3 is made up of 14 amino acids. The CDR3 DNA follows: TGTGCCAGCCTAGGACTAGCGGGGGCAGATACGCAGTATTTT. Protein sequence: CASLGLAGADTQYF.